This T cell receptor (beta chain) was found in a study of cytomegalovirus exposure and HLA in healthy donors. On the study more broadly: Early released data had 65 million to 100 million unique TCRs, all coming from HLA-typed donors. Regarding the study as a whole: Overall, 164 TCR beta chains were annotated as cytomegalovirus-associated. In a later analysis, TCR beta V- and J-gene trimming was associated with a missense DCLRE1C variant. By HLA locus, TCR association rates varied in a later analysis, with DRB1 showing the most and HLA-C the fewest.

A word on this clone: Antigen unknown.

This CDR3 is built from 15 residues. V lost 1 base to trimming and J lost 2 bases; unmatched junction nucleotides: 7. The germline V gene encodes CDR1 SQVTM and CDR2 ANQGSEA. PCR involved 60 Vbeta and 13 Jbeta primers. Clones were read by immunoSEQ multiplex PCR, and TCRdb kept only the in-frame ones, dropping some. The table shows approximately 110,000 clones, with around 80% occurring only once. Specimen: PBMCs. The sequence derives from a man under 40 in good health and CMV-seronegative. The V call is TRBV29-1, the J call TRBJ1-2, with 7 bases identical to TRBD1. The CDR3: CSVEVPEGQNYGYTF. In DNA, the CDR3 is TGCAGCGTTGAAGTTCCGGAGGGACAGAACTATGGCTACACCTTC.